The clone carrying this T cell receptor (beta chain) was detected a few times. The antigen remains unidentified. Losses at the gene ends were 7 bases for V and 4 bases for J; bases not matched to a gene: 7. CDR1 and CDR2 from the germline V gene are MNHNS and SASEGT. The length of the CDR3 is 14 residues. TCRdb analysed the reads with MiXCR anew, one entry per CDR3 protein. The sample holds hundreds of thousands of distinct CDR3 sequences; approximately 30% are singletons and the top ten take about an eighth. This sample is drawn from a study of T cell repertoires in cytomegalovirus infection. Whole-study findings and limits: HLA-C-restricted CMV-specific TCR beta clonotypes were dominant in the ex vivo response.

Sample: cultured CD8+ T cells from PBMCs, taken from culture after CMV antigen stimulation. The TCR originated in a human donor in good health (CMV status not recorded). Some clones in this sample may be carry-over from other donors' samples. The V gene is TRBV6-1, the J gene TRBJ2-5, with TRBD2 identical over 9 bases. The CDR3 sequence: CASTSGDPRETQYF. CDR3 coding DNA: TGTGCCAGCACTAGCGGGGACCCTCGAGAGACCCAGTACTTC.